The 21 T cell receptor beta chains in this list originate from one sample, sequenced in a study of T cell repertoires in cytomegalovirus infection. TCRdb called the reads again in MiXCR, with one record for every CDR3 protein. The sample has roughly 300,000 distinct CDR3 sequences, more than 9% seen once. The material sequenced was PBMCs. These receptors were taken from a human donor in good health (CMV status not recorded). Some clones in this sample may be carry-over from other donors' samples.

This clonotype was found many times. One end of the junction fails to match germline, which may point to a read error. The V and J genes are TRBV12-3 or TRBV12-4 and TRBJ2-7; 11 nucleotides align to TRBD2. CDR3 length: 14 residues. CDR3 sequence (DNA): TGTGCCAGCAGTCTAGCGGGAGGTTCCTACGAGCAGTACTTC. Amino acids: CASSLAGGSYEQYF.

This clonotype was seen a few times. The chain has TRBV27 and TRBJ1-3; D is ambiguous. Deletions cut 5 bases from V and 3 bases from J, with 14 bases between. Germline CDR1 MNHEY, CDR2 SMNVEV (reference sequence). CDR3 length: 15 residues. CDR3 residues: CASSTSWGDGNTIYF. The CDR3 bases are TGTGCCAGCAGTACTTCATGGGGAGATGGAAACACCATATATTTT.

This clonotype was counted only a few times. This sequence joins TRBV28 and TRBJ1-1; D call uncertain. There are 15 residues in the CDR3. Germline CDR1 and CDR2: MDHEN and SYDVKM. V was shortened by 2 bases and J by 1 base, with 11 bases between the two germline ends. The CDR3 DNA sequence: TGTGCCAGCAGTTTAGGGTCTCCAGGGAACACTGAAGCTTTCTTT. This codes for CASSLGSPGNTEAFF.

This clonotype was recorded a few times. V is TRBV28 and J is TRBJ2-7; D not resolved. Trimming removed 5 bases at V and 7 bases at J, with 12 bases between. This CDR3 has 12 amino acids. CDR1 and CDR2 from the germline V gene are MDHEN and SYDVKM. CDR3 bases: TGTGCCAGCAGTATCCCACCCGGAGAGCAGTACTTC. Amino acids: CASSIPPGEQYF.

In this sample, this clonotype turned up many times. J is TRBJ2-2 and V is TRBV7-2; 7 positions match TRBD1. Losses at the gene ends were 2 bases for V and 5 bases for J; bases not matched to a gene: 14. The CDR3 contains 18 residues. Germline V gene lookup returns CDR1 SGHTA and CDR2 FQGNSA. CDR3: CASSLYVRGTVNTGELFF. Written as DNA, the CDR3 is TGTGCCAGCAGCTTATATGTCAGGGGGACCGTGAATACCGGGGAGCTGTTTTTT. The entire variable domain, with the rest obtained from reference TRBV7-2 and TRBJ2-2, is as follows: GAGVSQSPSNKVTEKGKDVELRCDPISGHTALYWYRQSLGQGLEFLIYFQGNSAPDKSGLPSDRFSAERTGGSVSTLTIQRTQQEDSAVYLCASSLYVRGTVNTGELFFGEGSRLTVL.

Here the CDR3 reads CASSRAGGPDEQYF. For the CDR3, the DNA is TGTGCCAGCAGCCGAGCGGGAGGGCCTGACGAGCAGTACTTC. The chain combines TRBV7-2 with TRBJ2-7; 10 nucleotides align to TRBD2. Germline lookup yields CDR1 SGHTA and CDR2 FQGNSA. The CDR3 runs 14 residues. The ends lost 5 bases at V and 5 bases at J; junction bases unmatched: 6.

This clonotype was observed many times. V usage is TRBV6-2 or TRBV6-3 and J usage is TRBJ1-1, with D maybe TRBD1 (5 bases). Germline V gives CDR1 MNHEY, CDR2 SVGEGT. This CDR3 is 16 amino acids long. Deletions cut 3 bases from V and 7 bases from J, with 21 bases between. The CDR3 bases are TGTGCCAGCAGTTATTCGGCTCTTGGACACTCACTTGAAGCTTTCTTT. Its protein product is CASSYSALGHSLEAFF.

This clonotype was seen at least ten times. This chain uses TRBV7-2 with TRBJ2-3; possible D gene TRBD1, 5 bases. With 3 bases removed from V and 2 bases from J, the gap between germline ends came to 12 bases. This CDR3 is built from 15 residues. Germline CDR1 is SGHTA and CDR2 is FQGNSA. Here the CDR3 DNA reads TGTGCCAGCAGCTTGCAACAGGTCTTCACAGATACGCAGTATTTT. It encodes CASSLQQVFTDTQYF.

At least ten counts were recorded for this clonotype. The CDR3: CASSLSTGPQHF. CDR3 nucleotide sequence: TGTGCCAGCAGCTTATCGACGGGGCCCCAGCATTTT. The rearrangement links TRBV7-4 to TRBJ1-5; D not resolved. CDR1 and CDR2 from the germline V gene are SGHVT and SQSDAQ. The V and J ends lost 2 bases and 9 bases respectively, with 8 bases between them. The CDR3 is 12 amino acids.

A few counts support this clonotype. The chain uses TRBV12-3 or TRBV12-4 and TRBJ1-2; D is possibly TRBD1 (6 bases). V was pared by 7 bases and J by 4 bases, with 19 bases between. This CDR3 comprises 15 residues. As DNA, the CDR3 is TGTGCCAGCACCCTCACGGGGGGCCCTTCCTATGGCTACACCTTC. Translated, it gives CASTLTGGPSYGYTF.

In its sample, this clonotype was seen a few times. The chain uses TRBV28 and TRBJ2-7; D gene uncertain. V was cut by 7 bases and J by 0 bases, with 19 bases left in between. The CDR3 runs 16 residues. Germline V gene data show CDR1 as MDHEN and CDR2 as SYDVKM. CDR3 residues: CASTPRATPGSYEQYF. CDR3 DNA: TGTGCCAGCACTCCTCGGGCCACACCCGGCTCCTACGAGCAGTACTTC.

The sample holds many counts of this clonotype. V and J are TRBV7-3 and TRBJ2-1; 10 bases fit TRBD2. The CDR3 covers 15 residues. The junction had 5 bases not matched to a gene; V was cut back by 2 bases and J by 7 bases. Germline V CDR1 and CDR2: SGHTA, FQGTGA. In nucleotides, the CDR3 is TGTGCCAGCAGCTTAGGGCTAGCGGGAGAGAATGAGCAGTTCTTC. Translation: CASSLGLAGENEQFF.

This clonotype appeared many times. V gene TRBV7-8 combines with J gene TRBJ2-1; maybe TRBD2 (6 bases). This CDR3 has 16 residues. V shed 5 bases and J shed 4 bases, with 18 bases lying between them. Germline V gene lookup returns CDR1 SGHVS and CDR2 FQNEAQ. CDR3 region: CASSPRTTPWYNEQFF. The CDR3 DNA sequence: TGTGCCAGCAGCCCCCGGACTACTCCCTGGTACAATGAGCAGTTCTTC.

The V gene is TRBV28, the J gene TRBJ2-7; 9 bases align to TRBD1. Trimming removed 5 bases from V and 2 bases from J; junction bases left unmatched: 10. The CDR3 totals 16 residues. Germline V gene data show CDR1 as MDHEN and CDR2 as SYDVKM. The CDR3 sequence is CASSPGTGLGTYEQYF. The CDR3 DNA follows: TGTGCCAGCAGTCCTGGGACAGGGCTGGGGACCTACGAGCAGTACTTC. The variable domain in full, with the rest retrieved from reference TRBV28 and TRBJ2-7, is DVKVTQSSRYLVKRTGEKVFLECVQDMDHENMFWYRQDPGLGLRLIYFSYDVKMKEKGDIPEGYSVSREKKERFSLILESASTNQTSMYLCASSPGTGLGTYEQYFGPGTRLTVT.

This clonotype occurred a few times. The V call is TRBV7-2, the J call TRBJ1-1; D is perhaps TRBD1 (5 bases). The ends were cut back, 4 bases at V and 1 base at J, with 10 bases in the middle. The CDR3 is 14 residues long. The V gene's germline CDR1 is SGHTA and CDR2 FQGNSA. The CDR3 protein is CASSSWTPNTEAFF. CDR3 nucleotide sequence: TGTGCCAGCAGCTCTTGGACACCGAACACTGAAGCTTTCTTT. Full variable domain (outside the CDR3, taken from reference TRBV7-2 and TRBJ1-1): GAGVSQSPSNKVTEKGKDVELRCDPISGHTALYWYRQSLGQGLEFLIYFQGNSAPDKSGLPSDRFSAERTGGSVSTLTIQRTQQEDSAVYLCASSSWTPNTEAFFGQGTRLTVV.

This chain joins TRBV19 and TRBJ2-5; 8 bases are a match to TRBD1. CDR1 and CDR2 from the germline V gene are LNHDA and SQIVND (reference sequence). This CDR3 contains 15 residues. V shed 6 bases, J shed 5 bases, and the junction held 11 bases outside the gene matches. CDR3 DNA: TGTGCCAGTAGCGACAGGGGAGTCTACGCCGAGACCCAGTACTTC. Residues: CASSDRGVYAETQYF.

The V call is TRBV7-9, the J call TRBJ1-1; D is uncertain. The ends were cut back, 1 base at V and 1 base at J, with 7 bases in the middle. The germline V gene encodes CDR1 SEHNR and CDR2 FQNEAQ (reference sequence). CDR3 length: 14 amino acids. CDR3 loop: CASSLVQPNTEAFF. The CDR3, as DNA: TGTGCCAGCAGCTTAGTACAGCCGAACACTGAAGCTTTCTTT. The variable domain in full, completed from reference TRBV7-9 and TRBJ1-1, reads DTGVSQNPRHKITKRGQNVTFRCDPISEHNRLYWYRQTLGQGPEFLTYFQNEAQLEKSRLLSDRFSAERPKGSFSTLEIQRTEQGDSAMYLCASSLVQPNTEAFFGQGTRLTVV.

This rearrangement joins TRBV6-2 or TRBV6-3 to TRBJ1-2; D not resolved. The CDR3 contains 11 residues. The germline V and J ends were trimmed by 2 bases and 5 bases, with 3 bases remaining between them. Germline CDR1 MNHEY, CDR2 SVGEGT. CDR3: CASSYAYGYTF. The CDR3 nucleotides are TGTGCCAGCAGTTACGCTTATGGCTACACCTTC.

This clonotype was counted a few times. This chain links TRBV28 with TRBJ1-1; D perhaps matches TRBD1 (5 bases). The CDR3 is 15 amino acids. Looked up from germline, CDR1 is MDHEN and CDR2 is SYDVKM. Trimming stripped 8 bases from V and 1 base from J, with 17 bases between. The CDR3 here is CASPRAGGANTEAFF. The CDR3, as DNA: TGTGCCAGCCCCAGGGCTGGGGGAGCGAACACTGAAGCTTTCTTT. The variable domain in full, with the rest retrieved from reference TRBV28 and TRBJ1-1, is DVKVTQSSRYLVKRTGEKVFLECVQDMDHENMFWYRQDPGLGLRLIYFSYDVKMKEKGDIPEGYSVSREKKERFSLILESASTNQTSMYLCASPRAGGANTEAFFGQGTRLTVV.

This clonotype was recorded a few times. The chain has TRBV6-2 or TRBV6-3 and TRBJ1-5; tentatively, D is TRBD1 (6 bases). Trimming pared 6 bases from V and 1 base from J, leaving 16 bases between. Germline lookup yields CDR1 MNHEY and CDR2 SVGEGT. CDR3 length: 16 residues. The CDR3 region is CASRETGLGSNQPQHF. The DNA of the CDR3 is TGTGCCAGCAGGGAGACAGGTTTGGGGAGCAATCAGCCCCAGCATTTT.

This clonotype was recorded many times. This chain links TRBV28 with TRBJ1-4; the D gene is possibly TRBD1 (6 bases). The CDR3 is made up of 13 amino acids. Germline V gene sequence: CDR1 MDHEN, CDR2 SYDVKM. V was cut by 2 bases and J by 7 bases, with 8 bases left in between. Here the CDR3 reads CASSLGGSEKLFF. CDR3 nucleotides: TGTGCCAGCAGTTTAGGGGGCAGTGAAAAACTGTTTTTT.